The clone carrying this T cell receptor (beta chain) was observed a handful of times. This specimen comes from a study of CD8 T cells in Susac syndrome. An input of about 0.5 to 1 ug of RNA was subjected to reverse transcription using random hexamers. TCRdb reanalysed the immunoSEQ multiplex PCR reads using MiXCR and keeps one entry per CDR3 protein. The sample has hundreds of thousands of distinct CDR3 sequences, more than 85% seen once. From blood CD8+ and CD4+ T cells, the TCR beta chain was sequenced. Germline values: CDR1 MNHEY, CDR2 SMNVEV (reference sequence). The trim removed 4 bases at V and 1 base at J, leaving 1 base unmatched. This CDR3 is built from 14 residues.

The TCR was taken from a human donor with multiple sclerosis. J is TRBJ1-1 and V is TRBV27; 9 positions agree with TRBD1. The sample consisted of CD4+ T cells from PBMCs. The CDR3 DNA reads TGTGCCAGCAGTTCGGGACAGGGGAACACTGAAGCTTTCTTT. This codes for CASSSGQGNTEAFF.